This T cell receptor (beta chain) emerged from a study of cytomegalovirus exposure and HLA in healthy donors. The V and J ends lost 3 bases and 2 bases respectively, with 10 bases between them. Germline CDR1 and CDR2: MDHEN and SYDVKM. The CDR3 contains 14 residues. Points from the study as a whole: Presence/absence analyses treated sequencing depth as roughly uniform across donors.

13 Jbeta primers and 60 Vbeta primers were used for the PCR. The table came from immunoSEQ multiplex PCR; TCRdb's copy has only in-frame clones and leaves some out. The sample yields 40,000 or so clones, roughly 60% seen once. Remarks on this clone: Its matching antigen is unknown.

The rearrangement links TRBV28 to TRBJ1-2; D is ambiguous. Sequences were obtained from PBMCs. This receptor was taken from a human donor in good health. The chain's CDR3 is CASSFVTQNYGYTF. As DNA, the CDR3 is TGTGCCAGCAGTTTTGTGACACAGAACTATGGCTACACCTTC.